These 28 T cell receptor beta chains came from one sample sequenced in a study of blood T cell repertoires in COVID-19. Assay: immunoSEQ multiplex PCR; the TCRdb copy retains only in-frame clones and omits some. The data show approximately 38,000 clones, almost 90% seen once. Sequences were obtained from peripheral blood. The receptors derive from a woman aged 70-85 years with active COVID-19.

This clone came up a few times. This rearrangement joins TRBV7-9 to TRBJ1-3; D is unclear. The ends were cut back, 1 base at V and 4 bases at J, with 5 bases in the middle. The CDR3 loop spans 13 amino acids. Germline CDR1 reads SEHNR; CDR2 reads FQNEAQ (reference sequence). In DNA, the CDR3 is TGTGCCAGCAGCTTAGGGAGCGGAAACACCATATATTTT. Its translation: CASSLGSGNTIYF.

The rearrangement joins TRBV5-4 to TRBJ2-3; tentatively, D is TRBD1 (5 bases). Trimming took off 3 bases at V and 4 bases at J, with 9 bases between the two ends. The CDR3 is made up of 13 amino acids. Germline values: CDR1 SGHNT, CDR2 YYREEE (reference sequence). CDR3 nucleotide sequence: TGTGCCAGCAGCTATGACAGTTCAGATACGCAGTATTTT. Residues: CASSYDSSDTQYF.

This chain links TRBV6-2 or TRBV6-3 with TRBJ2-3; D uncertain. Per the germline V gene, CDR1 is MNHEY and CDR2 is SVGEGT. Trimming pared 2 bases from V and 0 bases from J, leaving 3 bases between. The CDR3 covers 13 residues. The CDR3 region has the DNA TGTGCCAGCAGTTACACTAGCACAGATACGCAGTATTTT. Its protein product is CASSYTSTDTQYF.

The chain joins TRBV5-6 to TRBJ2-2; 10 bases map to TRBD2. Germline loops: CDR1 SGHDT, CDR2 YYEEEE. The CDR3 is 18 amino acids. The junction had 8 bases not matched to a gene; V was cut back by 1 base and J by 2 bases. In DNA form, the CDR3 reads TGTGCCAGCAGCTTGTTCTCTAGCGGGGGCCTTAACACCGGGGAGCTGTTTTTT. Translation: CASSLFSSGGLNTGELFF.

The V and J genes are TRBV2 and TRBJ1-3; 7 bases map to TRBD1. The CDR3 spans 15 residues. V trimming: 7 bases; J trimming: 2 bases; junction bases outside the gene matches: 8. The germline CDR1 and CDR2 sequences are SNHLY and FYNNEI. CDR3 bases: TGTGCCAGCAAATTAGTAACAGGGGCTGGAAACACCATATATTTT. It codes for CASKLVTGAGNTIYF.

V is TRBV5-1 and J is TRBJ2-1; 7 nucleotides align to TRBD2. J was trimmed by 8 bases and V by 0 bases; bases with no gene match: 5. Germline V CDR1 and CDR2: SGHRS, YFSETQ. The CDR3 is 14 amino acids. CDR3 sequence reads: CASSLELAFDEQFF. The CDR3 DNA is TGCGCCAGCAGCTTGGAACTAGCGTTCGATGAGCAGTTCTTC.

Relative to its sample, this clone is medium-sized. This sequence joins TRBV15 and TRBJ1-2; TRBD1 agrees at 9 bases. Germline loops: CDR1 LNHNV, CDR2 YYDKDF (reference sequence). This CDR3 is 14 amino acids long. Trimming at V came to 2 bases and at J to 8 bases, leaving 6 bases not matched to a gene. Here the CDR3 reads CATSRYTGGWGYTF. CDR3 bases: TGTGCCACCAGCAGATACACAGGGGGCTGGGGCTACACCTTC.

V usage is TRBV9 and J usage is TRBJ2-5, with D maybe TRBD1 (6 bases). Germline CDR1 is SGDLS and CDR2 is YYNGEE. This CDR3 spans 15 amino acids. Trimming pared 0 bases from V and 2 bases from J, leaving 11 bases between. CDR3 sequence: CASSVAGVGQETQYF. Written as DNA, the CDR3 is TGTGCCAGCAGCGTAGCAGGGGTTGGTCAAGAGACCCAGTACTTC.

The CDR3 region is CASSPGTSTDTQYF. CDR3 bases: TGTGCCAGCAGTCCAGGGACTAGCACAGATACGCAGTATTTT. The chain links TRBV7-3 to TRBJ2-3, with TRBD2 as a possible D gene (6 bases). Germline V CDR1 and CDR2: SGHTA, FQGTGA. Trimming removed 6 bases at V and 0 bases at J, with 10 bases between. The CDR3 has 14 residues.

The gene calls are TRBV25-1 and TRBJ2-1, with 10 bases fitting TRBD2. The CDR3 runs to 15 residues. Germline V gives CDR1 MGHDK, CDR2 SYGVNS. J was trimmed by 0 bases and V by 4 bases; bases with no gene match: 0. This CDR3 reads CASSGTSGSYNEQFF. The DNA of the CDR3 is TGTGCCAGCAGTGGGACTAGCGGCTCCTACAATGAGCAGTTCTTC.

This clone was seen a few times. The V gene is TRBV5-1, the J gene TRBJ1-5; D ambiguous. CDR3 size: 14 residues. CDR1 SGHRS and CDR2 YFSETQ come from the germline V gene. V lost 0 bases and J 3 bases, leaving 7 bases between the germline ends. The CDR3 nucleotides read TGCGCCAGCAGCTTGGACGGGAACAATCAGCCCCAGCATTTT. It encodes CASSLDGNNQPQHF. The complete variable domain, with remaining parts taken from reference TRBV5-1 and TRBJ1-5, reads KAGVTQTPRYLIKTRGQQVTLSCSPISGHRSVSWYQQTPGQGLQFLFEYFSETQRNKGNFPGRFSGRQFSNSRSEMNVSTLELGDSALYLCASSLDGNNQPQHFGDGTRLSIL.

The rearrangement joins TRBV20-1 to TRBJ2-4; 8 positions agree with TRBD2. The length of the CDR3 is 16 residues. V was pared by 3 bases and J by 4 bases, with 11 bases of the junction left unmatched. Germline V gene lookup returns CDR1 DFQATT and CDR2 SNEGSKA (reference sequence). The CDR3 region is CSASETRGGTKNIQYF. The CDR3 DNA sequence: TGCAGTGCTAGTGAAACCCGCGGGGGGACGAAAAACATTCAGTACTTC.

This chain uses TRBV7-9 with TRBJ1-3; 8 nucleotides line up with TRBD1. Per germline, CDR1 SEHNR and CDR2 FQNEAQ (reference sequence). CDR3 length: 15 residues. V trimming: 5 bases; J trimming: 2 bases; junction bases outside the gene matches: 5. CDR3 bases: TGTGCCAGCAGCCCAGGCAGGGGGCCTGGAAACACCATATATTTT. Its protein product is CASSPGRGPGNTIYF.

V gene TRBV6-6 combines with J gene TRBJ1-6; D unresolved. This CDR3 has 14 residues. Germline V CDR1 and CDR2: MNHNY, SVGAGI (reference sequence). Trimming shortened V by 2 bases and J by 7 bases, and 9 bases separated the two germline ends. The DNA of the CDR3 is TGTGCCAGCAGTTACCAGACGGGGAATTCACCCCTCCACTTT. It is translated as CASSYQTGNSPLHF.

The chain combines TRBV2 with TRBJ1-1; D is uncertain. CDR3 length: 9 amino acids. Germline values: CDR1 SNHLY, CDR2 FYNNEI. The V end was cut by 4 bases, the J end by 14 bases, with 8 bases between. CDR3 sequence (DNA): TGTGCCAGCAGTGCAGGAAAATTCTTT. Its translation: CASSAGKFF. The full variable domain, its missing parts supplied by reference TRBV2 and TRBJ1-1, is EPEVTQTPSHQVTQMGQEVILRCVPISNHLYFYWYRQILGQKVEFLVSFYNNEISEKSEIFDDQFSVERPDGSNFTLKIRSTKLEDSAMYFCASSAGKFFGQGTRLTVV.

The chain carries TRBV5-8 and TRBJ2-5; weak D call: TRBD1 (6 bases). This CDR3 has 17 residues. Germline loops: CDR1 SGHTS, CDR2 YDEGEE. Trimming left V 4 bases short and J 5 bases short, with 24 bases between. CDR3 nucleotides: TGTGCCAGCAGCCACGCCATTGGCAGGGGAAGCGGTGAGACCCAGTACTTC. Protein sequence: CASSHAIGRGSGETQYF.

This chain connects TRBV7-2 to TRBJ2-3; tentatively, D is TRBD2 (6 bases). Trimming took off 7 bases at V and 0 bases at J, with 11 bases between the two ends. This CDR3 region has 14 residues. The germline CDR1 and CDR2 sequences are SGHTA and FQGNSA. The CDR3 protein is CASTLGGSTDTQYF. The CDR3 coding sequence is TGTGCCAGCACCCTGGGGGGAAGCACAGATACGCAGTATTTT.

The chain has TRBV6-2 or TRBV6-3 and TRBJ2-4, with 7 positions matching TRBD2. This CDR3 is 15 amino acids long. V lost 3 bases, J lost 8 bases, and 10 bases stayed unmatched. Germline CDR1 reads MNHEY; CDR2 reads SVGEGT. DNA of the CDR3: TGTGCCAGCAGTTATCTCGGACGGGGGGATGACATTCAGTACTTC. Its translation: CASSYLGRGDDIQYF.

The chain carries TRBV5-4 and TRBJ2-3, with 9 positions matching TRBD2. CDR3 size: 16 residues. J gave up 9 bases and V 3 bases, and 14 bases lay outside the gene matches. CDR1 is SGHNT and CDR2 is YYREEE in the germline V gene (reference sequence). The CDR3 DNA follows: TGTGCCAGCAGCTCAAAGGCGAGCGGGAGGTCGGAAACGCAGTATTTT. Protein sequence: CASSSKASGRSETQYF.

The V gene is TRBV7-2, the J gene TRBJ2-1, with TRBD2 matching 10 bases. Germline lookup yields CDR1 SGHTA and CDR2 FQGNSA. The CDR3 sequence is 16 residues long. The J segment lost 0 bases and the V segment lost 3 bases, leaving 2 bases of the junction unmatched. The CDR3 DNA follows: TGTGCCAGCAGCTTTAGCGGGGGGCACTCCTACAATGAGCAGTTCTTC. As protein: CASSFSGGHSYNEQFF.

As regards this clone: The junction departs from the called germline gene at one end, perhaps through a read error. CDR3 bases: TGTGCCAGCGGTGACAGGGGACAGCTGTTTTTT. This gives the protein CASGDRGQLFF. The chain couples TRBV6-1 to TRBJ2-2, with 8 bases lining up with TRBD1. This CDR3 spans 11 amino acids. Germline V gene lookup returns CDR1 MNHNS and CDR2 SASEGT.

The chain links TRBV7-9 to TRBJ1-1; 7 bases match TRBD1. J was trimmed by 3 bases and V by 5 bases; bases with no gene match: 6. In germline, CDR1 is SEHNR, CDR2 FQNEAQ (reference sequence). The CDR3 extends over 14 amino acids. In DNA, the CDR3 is TGTGCCAGCAGCCGCGCTCAGGGGGACACTGAAGCTTTCTTT. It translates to CASSRAQGDTEAFF.

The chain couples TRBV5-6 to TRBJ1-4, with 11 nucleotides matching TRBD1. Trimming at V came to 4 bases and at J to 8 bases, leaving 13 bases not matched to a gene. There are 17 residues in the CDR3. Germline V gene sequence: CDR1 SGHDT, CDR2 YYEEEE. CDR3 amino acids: CASSLDRGRSVGEKLFF. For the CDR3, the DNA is TGTGCCAGCAGCCTGGACAGGGGGCGCAGTGTAGGGGAAAAACTGTTTTTT.

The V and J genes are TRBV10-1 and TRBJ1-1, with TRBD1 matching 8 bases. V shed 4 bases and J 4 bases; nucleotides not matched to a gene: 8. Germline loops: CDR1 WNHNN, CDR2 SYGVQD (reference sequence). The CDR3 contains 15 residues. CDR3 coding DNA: TGCGCCAGCAGTGGCGGATTCCAGGGGGCCACTGAAGCTTTCTTT. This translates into CASSGGFQGATEAFF.

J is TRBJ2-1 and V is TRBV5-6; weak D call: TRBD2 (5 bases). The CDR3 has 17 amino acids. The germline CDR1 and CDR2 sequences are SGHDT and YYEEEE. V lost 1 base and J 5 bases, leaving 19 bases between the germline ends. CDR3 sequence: CASSLRWPPSPHNEQFF. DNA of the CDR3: TGTGCCAGCAGCTTGCGGTGGCCCCCTAGCCCCCACAATGAGCAGTTCTTC.

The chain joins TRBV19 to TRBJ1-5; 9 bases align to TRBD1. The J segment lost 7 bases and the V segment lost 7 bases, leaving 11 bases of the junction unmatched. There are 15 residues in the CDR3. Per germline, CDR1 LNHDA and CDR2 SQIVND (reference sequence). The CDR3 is CASTTPGQGGQPQHF. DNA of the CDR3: TGTGCCAGTACTACTCCGGGACAGGGAGGGCAGCCCCAGCATTTT. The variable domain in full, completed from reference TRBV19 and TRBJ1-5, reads DGGITQSPKYLFRKEGQNVTLSCEQNLNHDAMYWYRQDPGQGLRLIYYSQIVNDFQKGDIAEGYSVSREKKESFPLTVTSAQKNPTAFYLCASTTPGQGGQPQHFGDGTRLSIL.

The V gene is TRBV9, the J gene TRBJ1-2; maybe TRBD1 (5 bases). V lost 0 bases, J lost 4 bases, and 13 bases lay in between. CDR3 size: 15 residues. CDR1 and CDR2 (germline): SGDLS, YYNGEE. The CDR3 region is CASSVEIGGGYGYTF. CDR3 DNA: TGTGCCAGCAGCGTAGAGATCGGGGGGGGCTATGGCTACACCTTC.

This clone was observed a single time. The CDR3 loop reads CASSEFGGRGGGSNEQFF. Written as DNA, the CDR3 is TGTGCCAGCAGTGAATTCGGGGGACGGGGTGGAGGGTCCAATGAGCAGTTCTTC. V is TRBV6-1 and J is TRBJ2-1; TRBD2 might be the D (6 bases). V was clipped by 2 bases and J by 6 bases, with 23 bases between them. Per germline, CDR1 MNHNS and CDR2 SASEGT. This CDR3 is 18 amino acids long.